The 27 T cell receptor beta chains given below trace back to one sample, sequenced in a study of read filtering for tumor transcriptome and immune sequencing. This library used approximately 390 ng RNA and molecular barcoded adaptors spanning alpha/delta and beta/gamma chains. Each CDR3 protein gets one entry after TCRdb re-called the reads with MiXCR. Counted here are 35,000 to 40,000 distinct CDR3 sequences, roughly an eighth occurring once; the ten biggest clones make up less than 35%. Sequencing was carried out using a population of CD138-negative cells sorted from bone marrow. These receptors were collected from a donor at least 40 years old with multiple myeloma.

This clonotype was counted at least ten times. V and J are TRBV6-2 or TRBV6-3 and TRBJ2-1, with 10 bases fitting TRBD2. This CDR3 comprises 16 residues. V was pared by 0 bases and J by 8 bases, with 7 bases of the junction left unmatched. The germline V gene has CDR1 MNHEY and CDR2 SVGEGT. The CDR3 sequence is CASSYSILAGRDEQFF. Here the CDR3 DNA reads TGTGCCAGCAGTTACTCGATACTAGCGGGACGGGATGAGCAGTTCTTC.

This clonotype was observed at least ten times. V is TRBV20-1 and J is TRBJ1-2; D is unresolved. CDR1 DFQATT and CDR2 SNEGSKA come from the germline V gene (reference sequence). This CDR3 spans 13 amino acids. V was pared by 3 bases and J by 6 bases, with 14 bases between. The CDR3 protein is CSARSADFDGYTF. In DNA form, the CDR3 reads TGCAGTGCTAGGTCAGCGGACTTTGATGGCTACACCTTC.

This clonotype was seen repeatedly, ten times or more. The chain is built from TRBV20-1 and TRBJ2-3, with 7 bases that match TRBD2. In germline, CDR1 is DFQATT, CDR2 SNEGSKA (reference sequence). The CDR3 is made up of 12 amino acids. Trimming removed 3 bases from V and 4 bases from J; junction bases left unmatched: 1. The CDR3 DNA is TGCAGTGCTAGGGGGAGGGCAGATACGCAGTATTTT. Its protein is CSARGRADTQYF.

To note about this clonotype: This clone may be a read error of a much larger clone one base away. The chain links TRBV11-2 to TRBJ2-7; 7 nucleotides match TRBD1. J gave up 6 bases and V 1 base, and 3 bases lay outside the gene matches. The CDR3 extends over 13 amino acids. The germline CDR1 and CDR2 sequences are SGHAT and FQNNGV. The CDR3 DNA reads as TGTGCCAGCAGCTTAGGACAGGGCGGCGAGCAGTACTTC. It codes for CASSLGQGGEQYF. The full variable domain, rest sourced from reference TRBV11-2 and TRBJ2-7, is EAGVAQSPRYKIIEKRQSVAFWCNPISGHATLYWYQQILGQGPKLLIQFQNNGVVDDSQLPKDRFSAERLKGVDSTLKIQPAKLEDSAVYLCASSLGQGGEQYFGPGTRLTVT.

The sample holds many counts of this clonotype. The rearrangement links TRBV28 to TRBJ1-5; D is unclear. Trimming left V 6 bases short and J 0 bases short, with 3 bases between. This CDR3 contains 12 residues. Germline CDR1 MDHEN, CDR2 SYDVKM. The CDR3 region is CASRYSNQPQHF. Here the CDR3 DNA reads TGTGCCAGCAGATATAGCAATCAGCCCCAGCATTTT.

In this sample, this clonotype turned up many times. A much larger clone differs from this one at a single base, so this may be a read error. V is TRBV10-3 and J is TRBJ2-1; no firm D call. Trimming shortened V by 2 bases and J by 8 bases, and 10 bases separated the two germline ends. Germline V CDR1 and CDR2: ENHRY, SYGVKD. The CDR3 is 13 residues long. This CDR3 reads CAISERVYDEQFF. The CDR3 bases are TGTGCCATCAGTGAGAGGGTTTACGATGAGCAGTTCTTC.

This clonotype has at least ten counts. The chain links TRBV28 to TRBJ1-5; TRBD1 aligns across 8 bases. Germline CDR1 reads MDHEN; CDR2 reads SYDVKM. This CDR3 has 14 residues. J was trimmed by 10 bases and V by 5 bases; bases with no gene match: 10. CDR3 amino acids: CASSRGQGHEPQHF. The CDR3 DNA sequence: TGTGCCAGCAGTCGCGGACAGGGACACGAACCCCAGCATTTT.

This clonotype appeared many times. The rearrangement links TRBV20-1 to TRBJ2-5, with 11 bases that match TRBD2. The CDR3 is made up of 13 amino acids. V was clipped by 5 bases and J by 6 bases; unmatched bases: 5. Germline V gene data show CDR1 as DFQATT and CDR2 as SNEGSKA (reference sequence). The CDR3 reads CSAETSGKKTQYF. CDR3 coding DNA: TGCAGTGCTGAGACTAGCGGGAAGAAGACCCAGTACTTC.

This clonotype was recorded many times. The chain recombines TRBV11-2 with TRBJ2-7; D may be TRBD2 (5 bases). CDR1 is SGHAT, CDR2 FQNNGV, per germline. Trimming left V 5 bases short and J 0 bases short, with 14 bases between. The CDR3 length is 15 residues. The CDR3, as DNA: TGTGCCAGCAGCGGAGGCTGGGATCCCTCCTACGAGCAGTACTTC. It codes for CASSGGWDPSYEQYF.

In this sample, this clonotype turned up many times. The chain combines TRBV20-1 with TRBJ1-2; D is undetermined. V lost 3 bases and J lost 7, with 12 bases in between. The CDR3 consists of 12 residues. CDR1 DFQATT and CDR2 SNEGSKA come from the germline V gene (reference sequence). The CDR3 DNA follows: TGCAGTGCTAGTCCGGGAAAGTTTGGCTACACCTTC. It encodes CSASPGKFGYTF.

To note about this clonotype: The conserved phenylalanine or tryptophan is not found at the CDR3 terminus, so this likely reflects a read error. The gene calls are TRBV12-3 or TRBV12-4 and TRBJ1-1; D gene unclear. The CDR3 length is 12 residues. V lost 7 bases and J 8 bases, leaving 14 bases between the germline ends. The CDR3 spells CASTMLLGEAFL. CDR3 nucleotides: TGTGCCAGCACCATGCTCCTGGGGGAAGCTTTCCTT.

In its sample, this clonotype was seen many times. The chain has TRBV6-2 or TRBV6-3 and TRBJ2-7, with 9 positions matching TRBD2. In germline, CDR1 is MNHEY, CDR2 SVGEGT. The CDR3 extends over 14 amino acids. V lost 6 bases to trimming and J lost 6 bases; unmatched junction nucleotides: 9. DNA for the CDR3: TGTGCCAGCAGCCCTATAGCGGGAGCGCGCGAGCAGTACTTC. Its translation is CASSPIAGAREQYF.

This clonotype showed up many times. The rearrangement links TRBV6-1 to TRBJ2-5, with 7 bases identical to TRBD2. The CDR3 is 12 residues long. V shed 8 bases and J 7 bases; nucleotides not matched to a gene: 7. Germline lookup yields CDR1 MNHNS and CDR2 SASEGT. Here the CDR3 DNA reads TGTGCCAGCGCAGGACTAGTTCCGACCCAGTACTTC. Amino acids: CASAGLVPTQYF.

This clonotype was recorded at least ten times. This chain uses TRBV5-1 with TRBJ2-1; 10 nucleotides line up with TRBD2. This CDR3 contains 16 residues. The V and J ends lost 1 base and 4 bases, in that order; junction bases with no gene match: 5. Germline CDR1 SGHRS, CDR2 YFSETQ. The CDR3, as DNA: TGCGCCAGCAGCTTGCAACCAGCGGGAGGGTACAATGAGCAGTTCTTC. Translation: CASSLQPAGGYNEQFF.

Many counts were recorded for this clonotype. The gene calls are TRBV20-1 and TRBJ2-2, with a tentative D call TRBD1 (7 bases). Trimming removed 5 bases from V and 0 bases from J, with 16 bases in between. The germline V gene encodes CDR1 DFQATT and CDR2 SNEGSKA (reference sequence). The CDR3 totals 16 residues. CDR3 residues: CSAEGQRAANTGELFF. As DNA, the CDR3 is TGCAGTGCTGAGGGACAGCGGGCCGCGAACACCGGGGAGCTGTTTTTT.

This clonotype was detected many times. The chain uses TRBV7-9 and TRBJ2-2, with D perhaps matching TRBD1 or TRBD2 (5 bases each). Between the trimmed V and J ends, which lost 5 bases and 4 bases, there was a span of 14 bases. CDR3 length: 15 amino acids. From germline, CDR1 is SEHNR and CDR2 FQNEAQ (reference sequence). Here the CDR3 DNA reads TGTGCCAGCAGCAAAGCCGGGGCGGTCACCGGGGAGCTGTTTTTT. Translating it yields CASSKAGAVTGELFF.

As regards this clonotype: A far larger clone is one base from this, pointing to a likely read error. Here the CDR3 DNA reads TGTGCCAGCAGTTACAGGCGGGGGGACTACGAGCAGTGCTTC. Amino acids: CASSYRRGDYEQCF. The chain has TRBV6-5 and TRBJ2-1; 8 bases line up with TRBD2. This CDR3 region has 14 residues. CDR1 MNHEY and CDR2 SVGAGI come from the germline V gene.

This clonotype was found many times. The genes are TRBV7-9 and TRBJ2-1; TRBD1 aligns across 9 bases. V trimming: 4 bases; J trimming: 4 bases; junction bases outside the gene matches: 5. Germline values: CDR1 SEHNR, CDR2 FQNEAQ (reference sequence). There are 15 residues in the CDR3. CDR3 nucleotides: TGTGCCAGCAGCTACCGGGACAGGGCATACAATGAGCAGTTCTTC. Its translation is CASSYRDRAYNEQFF.

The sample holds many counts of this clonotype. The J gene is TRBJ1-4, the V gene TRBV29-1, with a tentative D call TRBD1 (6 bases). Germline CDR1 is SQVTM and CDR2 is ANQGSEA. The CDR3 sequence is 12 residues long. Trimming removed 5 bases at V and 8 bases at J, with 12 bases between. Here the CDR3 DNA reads TGCAGCGTTAGACAGGATGGAGAAAAACTGTTTTTT. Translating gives CSVRQDGEKLFF.

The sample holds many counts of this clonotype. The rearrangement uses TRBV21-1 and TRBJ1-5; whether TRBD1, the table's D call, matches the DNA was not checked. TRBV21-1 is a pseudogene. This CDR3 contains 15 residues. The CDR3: CASSKVGQGDQPQHF. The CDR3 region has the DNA TGTGCCAGCAGCAAAGTTGGGCAGGGCGATCAGCCCCAGCATTTT.

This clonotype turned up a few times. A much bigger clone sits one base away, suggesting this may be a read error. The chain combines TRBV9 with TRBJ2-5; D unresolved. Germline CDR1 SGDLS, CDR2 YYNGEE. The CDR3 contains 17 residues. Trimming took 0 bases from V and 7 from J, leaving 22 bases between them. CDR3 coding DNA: TGTGCCAGCAGCGTAGGGCCGATAAGTGGAGAAAGAGGGACCCAGTACTTC. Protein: CASSVGPISGERGTQYF.

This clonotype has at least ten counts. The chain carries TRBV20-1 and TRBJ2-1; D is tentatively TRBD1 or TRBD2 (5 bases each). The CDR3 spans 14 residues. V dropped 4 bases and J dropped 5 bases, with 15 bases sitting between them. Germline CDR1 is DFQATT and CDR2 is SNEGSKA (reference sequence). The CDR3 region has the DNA TGCAGTGCTACCCCCTTGGGACGAAACAATGAGCAGTTCTTC. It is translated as CSATPLGRNNEQFF.

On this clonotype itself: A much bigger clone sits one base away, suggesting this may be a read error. The CDR3 DNA reads TGCAGTGCTGGTCAGTCAGGGGAGACCCAGTACTTC. Encoded protein: CSAGQSGETQYF. The J gene is TRBJ2-5, the V gene TRBV20-1; D possibly corresponds to TRBD1 (5 bases). Germline lookup yields CDR1 DFQATT and CDR2 SNEGSKA (reference sequence). V lost 5 bases and J 5 bases, leaving 12 bases between the germline ends. This CDR3 spans 12 amino acids.

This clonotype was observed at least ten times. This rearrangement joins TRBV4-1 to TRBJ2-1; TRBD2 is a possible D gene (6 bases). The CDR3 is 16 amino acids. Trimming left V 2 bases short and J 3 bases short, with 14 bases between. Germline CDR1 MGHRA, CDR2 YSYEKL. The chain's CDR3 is CASSQPTGRDYNEQFF. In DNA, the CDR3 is TGCGCCAGCAGCCAACCCACCGGGAGAGACTACAATGAGCAGTTCTTC.

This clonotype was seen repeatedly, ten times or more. CDR3 residues: CATEMTGVNQPQHF. The CDR3 DNA follows: TGTGCCACGGAAATGACAGGGGTGAATCAGCCCCAGCATTTT. V and J are TRBV10-3 and TRBJ1-5; 8 positions match TRBD1. V shed 10 bases, J shed 4 bases, and the junction held 9 bases outside the gene matches. This CDR3 spans 14 amino acids. The germline V gene encodes CDR1 ENHRY and CDR2 SYGVKD.

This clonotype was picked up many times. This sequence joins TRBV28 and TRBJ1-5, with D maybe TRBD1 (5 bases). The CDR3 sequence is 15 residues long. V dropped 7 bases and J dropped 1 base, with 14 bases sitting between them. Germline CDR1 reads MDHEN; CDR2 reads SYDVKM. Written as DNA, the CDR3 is TGTGCCAGCATGCCGTCGGCAGGGAGCAATCAGCCCCAGCATTTT. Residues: CASMPSAGSNQPQHF.

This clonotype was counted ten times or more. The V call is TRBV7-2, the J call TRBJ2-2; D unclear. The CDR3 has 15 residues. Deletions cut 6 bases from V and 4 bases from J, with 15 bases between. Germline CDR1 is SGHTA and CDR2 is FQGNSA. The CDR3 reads CASSSGPSSTGELFF. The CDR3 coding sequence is TGTGCCAGCAGTTCTGGACCCTCGAGCACCGGGGAGCTGTTTTTT.